This T cell receptor (beta chain) was profiled in a study of blood T cells in healthy people across ages. Healthy Caucasians from Russia aged about 6 to 90 served as donors. It was roughly 10 milliliters of peripheral blood that were drawn from each donor. Notes on this clonotype: Its cognate antigen is unknown.

Study-level points and caveats: Researchers deemed the diversity estimates from one million T cells underestimates. A greater number of naive CD4+ cells and higher diversity distinguished long-lived donors from aged donors.

Alongside a J-beta primer mix, a sample-barcoded 5' primer served in a second PCR lasting roughly 6 to 11 cycles. Each CDR3 protein is one row after TCRdb ran MiXCR on the 5' RACE reads. The data show approximately 600,000 distinct CDR3 sequences, 58% seen once. Deletions cut 6 bases from V and 0 bases from J, with 7 bases between. This CDR3 spans 12 amino acids. Germline V gives CDR1 SGHRS, CDR2 YFSETQ. The chain recombines TRBV5-1 with TRBJ2-7; D call uncertain. The material sequenced was blood. The TCR was taken from a man aged 55 to 70 in good health. The CDR3 reads CASMGSSYEQYF. CDR3 nucleotides: TGCGCCAGCATGGGCAGCTCCTACGAGCAGTACTTC.